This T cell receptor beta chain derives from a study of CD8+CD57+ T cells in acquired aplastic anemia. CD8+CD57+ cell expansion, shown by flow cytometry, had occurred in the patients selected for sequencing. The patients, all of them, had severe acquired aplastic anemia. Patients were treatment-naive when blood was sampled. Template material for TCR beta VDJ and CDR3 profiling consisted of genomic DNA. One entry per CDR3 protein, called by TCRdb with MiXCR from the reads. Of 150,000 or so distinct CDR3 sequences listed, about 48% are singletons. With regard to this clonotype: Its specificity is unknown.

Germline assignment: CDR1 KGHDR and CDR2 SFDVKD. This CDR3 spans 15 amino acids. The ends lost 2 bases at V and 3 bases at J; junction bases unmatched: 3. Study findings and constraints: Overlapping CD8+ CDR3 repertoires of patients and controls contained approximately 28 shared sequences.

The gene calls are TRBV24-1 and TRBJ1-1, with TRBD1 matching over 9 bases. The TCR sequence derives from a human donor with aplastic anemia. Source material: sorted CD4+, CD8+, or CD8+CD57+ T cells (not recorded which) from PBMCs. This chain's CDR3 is CATSDSRQGDTEAFF. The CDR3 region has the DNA TGTGCCACCAGTGATTCGAGACAGGGGGACACTGAAGCTTTCTTT.